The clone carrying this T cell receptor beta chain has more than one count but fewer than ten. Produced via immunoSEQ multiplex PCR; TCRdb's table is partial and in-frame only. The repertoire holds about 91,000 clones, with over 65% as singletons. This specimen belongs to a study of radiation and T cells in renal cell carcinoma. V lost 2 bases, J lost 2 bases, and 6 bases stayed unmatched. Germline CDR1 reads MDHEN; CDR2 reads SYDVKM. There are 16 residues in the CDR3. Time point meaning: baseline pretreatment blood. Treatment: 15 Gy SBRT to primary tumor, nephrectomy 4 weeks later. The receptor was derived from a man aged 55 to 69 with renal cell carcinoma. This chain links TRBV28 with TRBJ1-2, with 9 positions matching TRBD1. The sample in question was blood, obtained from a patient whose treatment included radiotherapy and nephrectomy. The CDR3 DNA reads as TGTGCCAGCAGTTTAGTGACAGGGGGGTGGAACTATGGCTACACCTTC. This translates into CASSLVTGGWNYGYTF.